This T cell receptor (beta chain) appears in the sequencing data of a study of T cell repertoires in cytomegalovirus infection. Study-wide context: CMV epitopes in the study were HLA-C-restricted (recently identified) and HLA-B-restricted (well studied).

TCRdb called the reads again in MiXCR, with one record for every CDR3 protein. There are 700,000 to 850,000 distinct CDR3 sequences in the sample; around a third occur only once, and 9.5% to 15% lies in the top ten. Turning to this clonotype: The antigen remains unidentified.

Germline values: CDR1 MDHEN, CDR2 SYDVKM. The CDR3 consists of 15 residues. V was cut by 1 base and J by 1 base, with 10 bases left in between. The source is a human donor in good health (CMV status not recorded). Some clones in this sample may be carry-over from other donors' samples. The sample in question was cultured CD8+ T cells from PBMCs, obtained from culture after CMV antigen stimulation. V usage is TRBV28 and J usage is TRBJ1-1, with D unresolved. Written as DNA, the CDR3 is TGTGCCAGCAGTTTATCCCCGACGGCGAACACTGAAGCTTTCTTT. It yields the protein CASSLSPTANTEAFF.